The 6 T cell receptor beta chains in this list originate from one sample, sequenced in a study of T cell responses to AZD1222 COVID-19 vaccine. The protocol was immunoSEQ multiplex PCR, while the TCRdb copy is restricted to in-frame clones and leaves out a portion. The top ten hold 8% to 10% of the sample, which has more than 95,000 clones, 88% seen once. The sample here was peripheral blood, taken on day 0 of AZD1222 vaccination. The receptors shown here come from an adult in good health.

As to this clone: The sample holds other DNA sequences that translate to the same CDR3. The chain links TRBV5-1 to TRBJ1-5; 11 nucleotides match TRBD1. CDR1 is SGHRS and CDR2 is YFSETQ in the germline V gene. This CDR3 is built from 14 residues. The trim removed 4 bases at V and 7 bases at J, leaving 4 bases unmatched. CDR3 in amino acids: CASSQGQGDQPQHF. The CDR3 bases are TGCGCCAGCAGCCAGGGACAGGGGGACCAGCCCCAGCATTTT.

V usage is TRBV5-4 and J usage is TRBJ2-7; 12 bases agree with TRBD2. Looked up from germline, CDR1 is SGHNT and CDR2 is YYREEE (reference sequence). Germline trimming cut 6 bases from V and 4 bases from J; bases unmatched to any gene: 8. The CDR3 covers 15 residues. This CDR3 reads CASTPSTSGRYEQYF. The CDR3 bases are TGTGCCAGCACCCCCTCGACTAGCGGGAGATACGAGCAGTACTTC. The whole variable domain, filled in from reference TRBV5-4 and TRBJ2-7, reads ETGVTQSPTHLIKTRGQQVTLRCSSQSGHNTVSWYQQALGQGPQFIFQYYREEENGRGNFPPRFSGLQFPNYSSELNVNALELDDSALYLCASTPSTSGRYEQYFGPGTRLTVT.

The chain uses TRBV2 and TRBJ1-2; 7 bases are a match to TRBD1. The CDR3 loop spans 14 amino acids. The trim removed 2 bases at V and 8 bases at J, leaving 8 bases unmatched. Germline-derived CDR1 and CDR2 are SNHLY and FYNNEI. The CDR3 bases are TGTGCCAGCAGTGAAACTGACAGGGTGAGGGGCTACACCTTC. This gives the protein CASSETDRVRGYTF.

The chain uses TRBV12-3 or TRBV12-4 and TRBJ1-2; D unclear. The CDR3 length is 12 residues. Trimming took 10 bases from V and 2 from J, leaving 11 bases between them. The CDR3, as DNA: TGTGCCACCCTAGGTGGAAACTATGGCTACACCTTC. This gives the protein CATLGGNYGYTF.

The chain carries TRBV7-9 and TRBJ1-3; a weak D match, TRBD1 (6 bases). CDR1 is SEHNR, CDR2 FQNEAQ, per germline (reference sequence). V was clipped by 1 base and J by 0 bases, with 10 bases between them. The CDR3 length is 16 residues. CDR3 residues: CASSLVGTSSGNTIYF. Here the CDR3 DNA reads TGTGCCAGCAGCTTAGTTGGGACATCCTCTGGAAACACCATATATTTT.

This clone has just one count. The J gene is TRBJ1-4, the V gene TRBV4-2; TRBD1 matches at 10 bases. The V gene end was trimmed by 3 bases and the J gene end by 7 bases; junction bases not matched to a gene: 2. The CDR3 is 14 amino acids. CDR1 LGHNA and CDR2 YNFKEQ come from the germline V gene. CDR3 residues: CASSHGDRGEKLFF. As DNA, the CDR3 is TGTGCCAGCAGCCATGGGGACAGGGGTGAAAAACTGTTTTTT.